This TCR beta chain was sequenced for a study of human T cells and chemical hapten exposure. Findings and limits, study-wide: Expanded TCRs formed significantly more large CDR3 similarity clusters than controls. With alopecia, donors may have immune responses unlike healthy people's. Following DPC sensitization, TCRs present above 1 in 1000 frequency showed no change.

This CDR3 contains 14 residues. V gave up 0 bases and J gave up 6 bases, with 9 bases separating them. The germline gives CDR1 LGHNA, CDR2 YSLEER. As for this clonotype: Its specificity is not known.

In TCRdb, the RACE reads were re-called with MiXCR into one record per CDR3 protein. The data hold 120,000 or so distinct CDR3 sequences, with roughly 14% observed a single time. Time point given: pre-sensitization, week 0. Treatment meaning: therapeutic diphenylcyclopropenone sensitization with weekly scalp DPC. The starting material was whole blood, obtained in connection with sensitization to the hapten diphenylcyclopropenone (DPC). This chain joins TRBV4-3 and TRBJ2-1; D is uncertain. The sequence was collected from a woman between 18 and 29 years old with alopecia areata. Some clones in this sample may be carry-over from other donors' samples. The CDR3 reads CASSQDRGFNEQFF. CDR3 nucleotides: TGCGCCAGCAGCCAAGATCGTGGCTTCAATGAGCAGTTCTTC.